This passage covers 2 T cell receptor beta chains from one sample sequenced in a study of shared clonotypes between healthy human individuals. CD45RO-negative, CCR7-positively selected cells formed the naive CD8 fraction, excluding terminally differentiated effector memory CD45RA+ cells. Only in-frame clones appear in the TCRdb table, and some are missing; sequencing was by immunoSEQ multiplex PCR. The table includes over 2 million clones, about 95% detected once. The sample consisted of naive CD8+ T cells sorted from blood. These receptors were obtained from a young man in good health.

The chain combines TRBV18 with TRBJ2-1; 12 bases align to TRBD2. CDR1 KGHSH and CDR2 LQKENI come from the germline V gene. V was clipped by 3 bases and J by 8 bases; unmatched bases: 11. There are 17 residues in the CDR3. In DNA, the CDR3 is TGTGCCAGCTCACCCGGACTAGCGGGACCCTCGTCGCATGAGCAGTTCTTC. Its translation is CASSPGLAGPSSHEQFF. The entire variable domain, with the rest obtained from reference TRBV18 and TRBJ2-1, is as follows: NAGVMQNPRHLVRRRGQEARLRCSPMKGHSHVYWYRQLPEEGLKFMVYLQKENIIDESGMPKERFSAEFPKEGPSILRIQQVVRGDSAAYFCASSPGLAGPSSHEQFFGPGTRLTVL.

This chain links TRBV4-3 with TRBJ2-7; D uncertain. V was shortened by 2 bases and J by 2 bases, with 13 bases between the two germline ends. The CDR3 covers 15 residues. Germline CDR1 LGHNA, CDR2 YSLEER. The CDR3 loop reads CASSQTYGTPYEQYF. DNA of the CDR3: TGCGCCAGCAGCCAAACGTATGGCACCCCCTACGAGCAGTACTTC.